This T cell receptor (beta chain) was identified during a study of vaccination effects on CD4 cells after COVID-19. Measured with immunoSEQ multiplex PCR; TCRdb has only the in-frame clones, and not every one. The data show tens of thousands of clones, 78% seen once. V was cut by 9 bases and J by 5 bases, with 14 bases left in between. This CDR3 contains 13 residues. Germline lookup yields CDR1 MNHEY and CDR2 SVGAGI. In the case of this clone: The antigen is unknown.

Expansion with viral peptide pools was applied to antigen-specific CD4+ T cells by the ViraFEST assay prior to sequencing. Around day 10 of culture, CD4+ T cells were separated out. Nucleocapsid antibodies were negative in the vaccine recipients, who had never had SARS-CoV-2 infection. The sequencing used CD4+ T cells from PBMCs cultured with SARS-CoV-2 spike peptides, collected before COVID-19 vaccination. The clonotype comes from a human donor who received a COVID-19 vaccine. V and J are TRBV6-5 and TRBJ2-1; tentatively, D is TRBD2 (7 bases). CDR3 coding DNA: TGTGCCAGTTGGGGGGGCCCGAACAATGAGCAGTTCTTC. As protein: CASWGGPNNEQFF.